Below are 22 T cell receptor beta chains sequenced from a single sample in a study of shared clonotypes between healthy human individuals (dated by TCRdb to between 2020 and 2021). Receptor libraries were prepared by the immunoSEQ multiplex PCR assay. Held by TCRdb, this immuneACCESS table contains in-frame sequences only and omits some clones. Under half of the omission traces to an unresolved V gene where checked; the cause of the rest is unknown. Counted in this sample were about a million clones; about three quarters of them appeared once. The ten most abundant clones make up 1.4% of the sample. Specimen: memory CD4+ T cells sorted from blood. This sample's cell subset or site label indicates: CD45RA-negative fraction. These receptors originate from a young man in good health.

Concerning this clone itself: Other DNA sequences of this sample code for an identical CDR3. CDR3 in amino acids: CASSLDPYNEQFF. The CDR3 DNA reads as TGTGCCAGCAGCTTAGATCCCTACAATGAGCAGTTCTTC. The chain is built from TRBV11-3 and TRBJ2-1; the D is unclear. Germline V CDR1 and CDR2: SGHNT, YENEEA. This CDR3 comprises 13 residues. V was cut by 0 bases and J by 2 bases, with 2 bases left in between.

In DNA, the CDR3 is TGTGCCAGCAGCCCTGGGGGAGGTTACTACGAGCAGTACTTC. It codes for CASSPGGGYYEQYF. The rearrangement links TRBV5-4 to TRBJ2-7; D may be TRBD2 (6 bases). The CDR3 length is 14 residues. Germline lookup yields CDR1 SGHNT and CDR2 YYREEE (reference sequence). Trimming stripped 4 bases from V and 3 bases from J, with 14 bases between. Combining the CDR3 with reference TRBV5-4 and TRBJ2-7 gives the whole variable domain ETGVTQSPTHLIKTRGQQVTLRCSSQSGHNTVSWYQQALGQGPQFIFQYYREEENGRGNFPPRFSGLQFPNYSSELNVNALELDDSALYLCASSPGGGYYEQYFGPGTRLTVT.

The rearrangement uses TRBV4-2 and TRBJ2-7, with D unclear. Per germline, CDR1 LGHNA and CDR2 YNFKEQ. The CDR3 totals 15 residues. With 4 bases removed from V and 3 bases from J, the gap between germline ends came to 16 bases. CDR3 protein: CASSPTSADNYEQYF. The DNA of the CDR3 is TGTGCCAGCAGCCCAACCTCCGCGGATAACTACGAGCAGTACTTC.

This chain uses TRBV2 with TRBJ1-5; 12 nucleotides align to TRBD1. The CDR3 is 16 residues long. V lost 3 bases to trimming and J lost 7 bases; unmatched junction nucleotides: 7. Germline V lookup: CDR1 SNHLY, CDR2 FYNNEI. In nucleotides, the CDR3 is TGTGCCAGCAGTGATTCCGGGACAGGGGGCGGGCAGCCCCAGCATTTT. Its translation: CASSDSGTGGGQPQHF.

The V and J genes are TRBV2 and TRBJ2-7, with D perhaps TRBD2 (6 bases). The V gene's germline CDR1 is SNHLY and CDR2 FYNNEI. V lost 6 bases, J lost 5 bases, and 17 bases lay in between. The CDR3 totals 14 residues. The CDR3 nucleotides are TGTGCCAGCAGCGTAATGGGGGGATCGGACGAGCAGTACTTC. It translates to CASSVMGGSDEQYF.

The chain uses TRBV9 and TRBJ2-2; D is undetermined. This CDR3 spans 14 amino acids. Trimming took off 4 bases at V and 7 bases at J, with 14 bases between the two ends. Germline V gene data show CDR1 as SGDLS and CDR2 as YYNGEE. The CDR3 region is CASSQLNGFGELFF. In nucleotides, the CDR3 is TGTGCCAGCAGCCAACTAAACGGGTTCGGGGAGCTGTTTTTT. The full variable domain, rest sourced from reference TRBV9 and TRBJ2-2, is DSGVTQTPKHLITATGQRVTLRCSPRSGDLSVYWYQQSLDQGLQFLIQYYNGEERAKGNILERFSAQQFPDLHSELNLSSLELGDSALYFCASSQLNGFGELFFGEGSRLTVL.

This rearrangement joins TRBV9 to TRBJ2-1; TRBD2 agrees at 10 bases. The ends lost 4 bases at V and 3 bases at J; junction bases unmatched: 4. The CDR3 length is 15 residues. CDR1 SGDLS and CDR2 YYNGEE come from the germline V gene. The CDR3 region is CASSISSGGYNEQFF. The CDR3 DNA follows: TGTGCCAGCAGCATCTCTAGCGGGGGCTACAATGAGCAGTTCTTC.

The chain recombines TRBV5-1 with TRBJ1-1; D unclear. The CDR3 totals 14 residues. The V end was cut by 2 bases, the J end by 4 bases, with 12 bases between. Germline values: CDR1 SGHRS, CDR2 YFSETQ. CDR3 amino acids: CASSFLGTRTEAFF. Written as DNA, the CDR3 is TGCGCCAGCAGCTTTCTGGGTACCCGCACTGAAGCTTTCTTT.

The rearrangement joins TRBV4-2 to TRBJ1-6; the match to TRBD1 covers 10 bases. The V segment lost 0 bases and the J segment 7 bases; nucleotides outside the gene matches: 0. Germline values: CDR1 LGHNA, CDR2 YNFKEQ. This CDR3 is 15 amino acids long. CDR3 loop: CASSQEDRGNSPLHF. CDR3 sequence (DNA): TGTGCCAGCAGCCAAGAGGACAGGGGGAATTCACCCCTCCACTTT.

The V call is TRBV7-9, the J call TRBJ2-2, with D maybe TRBD2 (7 bases). The CDR3 sequence is 15 residues long. Trimming removed 7 bases from V and 6 bases from J, with 18 bases in between. Germline V lookup: CDR1 SEHNR, CDR2 FQNEAQ (reference sequence). CDR3 sequence reads: CASIFREGGAGELFF. The CDR3 nucleotides read TGTGCCAGCATCTTCAGGGAGGGGGGCGCCGGGGAGCTGTTTTTT.

This clone was observed a few times. This rearrangement joins TRBV9 to TRBJ1-3; TRBD1 might be the D (6 bases). Between the trimmed V and J ends, which lost 0 bases and 0 bases, there was a span of 13 bases. Germline values: CDR1 SGDLS, CDR2 YYNGEE. The CDR3 is 17 amino acids. The CDR3 DNA sequence: TGTGCCAGCAGCGTAGAGTGGGGGCGAAACTCTGGAAACACCATATATTTT. It specifies CASSVEWGRNSGNTIYF.

CDR3 DNA: TGCGCCAGCAGCTCTACGGGACTTTACACCGGGGAGCTGTTTTTT. It encodes CASSSTGLYTGELFF. The gene calls are TRBV4-1 and TRBJ2-2, with a weak D call TRBD2 (6 bases). The CDR3 covers 15 residues. Germline assignment: CDR1 MGHRA and CDR2 YSYEKL. The V and J ends lost 5 bases and 3 bases respectively, with 13 bases between them.

This sequence joins TRBV2 and TRBJ2-2, with D possibly matching TRBD2 (5 bases). Germline CDR1 SNHLY, CDR2 FYNNEI. This CDR3 region has 15 residues. V was clipped by 7 bases and J by 1 base, with 13 bases between them. CDR3 protein: CASIRRTGNTGELFF. The CDR3 region has the DNA TGTGCCAGCATTAGGAGGACGGGGAACACCGGGGAGCTGTTTTTT.

Only a few counts were recorded for this clone. This chain joins TRBV5-4 and TRBJ2-5; D is tentatively TRBD1 or TRBD2 (6 bases each). The germline gives CDR1 SGHNT, CDR2 YYREEE (reference sequence). The CDR3 extends over 15 amino acids. Trimming took 2 bases from V and 4 from J, leaving 15 bases between them. CDR3 bases: TGTGCCAGCAGCTTAGATAGGGGGGCCGGAGAGACCCAGTACTTC. This encodes CASSLDRGAGETQYF.

This clone was observed a single time. This chain connects TRBV5-4 to TRBJ2-5, with 10 bases fitting TRBD1. Germline-derived CDR1 and CDR2 are SGHNT and YYREEE (reference sequence). CDR3 length: 15 amino acids. V shed 3 bases, J shed 2 bases, and the junction held 4 bases outside the gene matches. CDR3 region: CASSSGQGTQETQYF. CDR3 in DNA: TGTGCCAGCAGCTCGGGACAGGGGACGCAAGAGACCCAGTACTTC.

The chain recombines TRBV18 with TRBJ2-3, with D maybe TRBD2 (6 bases). The CDR3 is 15 residues long. Trimming cost V 5 bases and J 4 bases, with 16 bases left between them. The germline V gene encodes CDR1 KGHSH and CDR2 LQKENI. The CDR3 nucleotides are TGTGCCAGCTCAACCGGGGGAGTCGGAGCAGATACGCAGTATTTT. This codes for CASSTGGVGADTQYF.

This clone has ten or more counts. This rearrangement joins TRBV2 to TRBJ2-7; D unclear. Germline lookup yields CDR1 SNHLY and CDR2 FYNNEI. The CDR3 covers 12 residues. Trimming pared 1 base from V and 2 bases from J, leaving 3 bases between. In DNA, the CDR3 is TGTGCCAGCAGTGAAGGCCCCTACGAGCAGTACTTC. The encoded protein is CASSEGPYEQYF. Filled out from reference TRBV2 and TRBJ2-7, the complete variable domain reads EPEVTQTPSHQVTQMGQEVILRCVPISNHLYFYWYRQILGQKVEFLVSFYNNEISEKSEIFDDQFSVERPDGSNFTLKIRSTKLEDSAMYFCASSEGPYEQYFGPGTRLTVT.

CDR3 bases: TGTGCCTGTTCAGCGAAGGGTAACACTGAAGCTTTCTTT. Translated, it gives CACSAKGNTEAFF. V and J are TRBV19 and TRBJ1-1; no definite D call. The V gene lost 11 bases and the J gene lost 2 bases, with 15 bases spanning the gap. CDR3 length: 13 residues. Germline V gene data show CDR1 as LNHDA and CDR2 as SQIVND (reference sequence). Based on the CDR3 plus reference TRBV19 and TRBJ1-1, the full variable domain is DGGITQSPKYLFRKEGQNVTLSCEQNLNHDAMYWYRQDPGQGLRLIYYSQIVNDFQKGDIAEGYSVSREKKESFPLTVTSAQKNPTAFYLCACSAKGNTEAFFGQGTRLTVV.

The gene calls are TRBV11-2 and TRBJ2-7, with TRBD1 identical over 9 bases. Germline assignment: CDR1 SGHAT and CDR2 FQNNGV. CDR3 size: 15 residues. J lost 6 bases, V lost 5 bases, and 11 bases had no gene match. The CDR3 DNA sequence: TGTGCCAGCAGCCGTAAGGGGGACAGGGCAAGCGAGCAGTACTTC. Its protein product is CASSRKGDRASEQYF. Supplemented by reference TRBV11-2 and TRBJ2-7, the full variable domain reads EAGVAQSPRYKIIEKRQSVAFWCNPISGHATLYWYQQILGQGPKLLIQFQNNGVVDDSQLPKDRFSAERLKGVDSTLKIQPAKLEDSAVYLCASSRKGDRASEQYFGPGTRLTVT.

This chain uses TRBV6-5 with TRBJ2-3, with D possibly TRBD1 on 6 matching bases. The CDR3 runs to 16 residues. The V and J ends lost 3 bases and 2 bases respectively, with 15 bases between them. The germline V gene has CDR1 MNHEY and CDR2 SVGAGI. CDR3 region: CASSYTGTHNTDTQYF. The CDR3 bases are TGTGCCAGCAGTTATACAGGGACCCATAACACAGATACGCAGTATTTT.

This clone was seen repeatedly, ten times or more. The chain has TRBV12-2 and TRBJ2-2; TRBD2 is taken as the D call from the table, unchecked against the DNA. TRBV12-2 is marked as a pseudogene. This CDR3 is built from 15 residues. The CDR3 is CASRLAGGRTGELFF. CDR3 nucleotides: TGTGCAAGTCGCTTAGCGGGGGGGCGCACCGGGGAGCTGTTTTTT.

The chain couples TRBV5-1 to TRBJ1-4; D is ambiguous. CDR3 length: 15 amino acids. V was cut by 0 bases and J by 0 bases, with 6 bases left in between. Germline CDR1 SGHRS, CDR2 YFSETQ. The CDR3 DNA is TGCGCCAGCAGCTTGGCAGTCACAACTAATGAAAAACTGTTTTTT. It encodes CASSLAVTTNEKLFF.